The sequence of this TCR beta chain was determined in a study of OX40 agonist ivuxolimab in advanced cancers. Across the whole study: Across the patients, intravenous ivuxolimab was delivered every 2 weeks at 0.01 to 10 mg/kg.

The germline gives CDR1 MNHNS, CDR2 SASEGT. The CDR3 is made up of 15 amino acids. Trimming removed 7 bases from V and 4 bases from J, with 19 bases in between. The assay was immunoSEQ multiplex PCR, and TCRdb's table has in-frame clones only and misses some. The sample holds some 100,000 clones, approximately 90% seen once. This clone occurred a few times. The clonotype comes from an adult with an advanced solid tumor such as melanoma, head and neck, liver or kidney cancer. The sequencing used CD4+ or CD8+ T cells sorted from blood, collected in a trial of the OX40 agonist ivuxolimab. This chain uses TRBV6-1 with TRBJ2-5, with D possibly matching TRBD1 (6 bases). CDR3 coding DNA: TGTGCCAGCACCCGTTACAGGGCCCAGGGAGAGACCCAGTACTTC. Its protein is CASTRYRAQGETQYF.